The entry below describes one TCR beta chain. Its target is not known. The data belong to a study of vaccination effects on CD4 cells after COVID-19. Using immunoSEQ multiplex PCR, the repertoire was profiled, and TCRdb retains in-frame clones only, with some absent. The profile shows 25,000 to 35,000 clones, around two thirds of them singletons. The CDR3 runs to 13 residues. V lost 5 bases and J lost 7, with 15 bases in between. Germline lookup yields CDR1 SGHTA and CDR2 FQGNSA. Following culture for approximately 11 days, CD4+ T cells were isolated. Each participant was given two doses of one vaccine (BNT162b2 or mRNA-1273). All vaccine recipients tested negative for nucleocapsid antibodies and had never contracted SARS-CoV-2 infection.

Sequenced here: CD4+ T cells from PBMCs cultured without peptide, sampled after COVID-19 vaccination. The V call is TRBV7-2, the J call TRBJ2-7; D could derive from TRBD1 or TRBD2 (5 bases each). This clonotype was sampled from a human donor who received a COVID-19 vaccine. This CDR3 is CASSPGMGREQYF. CDR3 coding DNA: TGTGCCAGCAGCCCTGGGATGGGACGGGAGCAGTACTTC.